This entry features one T cell receptor beta chain sequence. These data are taken from a study of T cell changes during pregnancy in multiple sclerosis. Here immunoSEQ multiplex PCR was the method, and the copy in TCRdb shows in-frame clones only, minus some. The sample contains about 51,000 clones, around 93% of which appear only once. This receptor was identified in a female donor with multiple sclerosis, enrolled in a pregnancy study. The material sequenced was peripheral blood, taken in the second trimester of pregnancy.

The CDR3 reads CASSLIAGEGETQYF. CDR3 sequence (DNA): TGTGCCAGCAGCTTAATAGCGGGAGAGGGAGAGACCCAGTACTTC. The chain recombines TRBV7-3 with TRBJ2-5, with TRBD2 identical over 9 bases. The germline CDR1 and CDR2 sequences are SGHTA and FQGTGA. The CDR3 contains 15 residues. V gave up 1 base and J gave up 4 bases; unmatched junction bases: 4.